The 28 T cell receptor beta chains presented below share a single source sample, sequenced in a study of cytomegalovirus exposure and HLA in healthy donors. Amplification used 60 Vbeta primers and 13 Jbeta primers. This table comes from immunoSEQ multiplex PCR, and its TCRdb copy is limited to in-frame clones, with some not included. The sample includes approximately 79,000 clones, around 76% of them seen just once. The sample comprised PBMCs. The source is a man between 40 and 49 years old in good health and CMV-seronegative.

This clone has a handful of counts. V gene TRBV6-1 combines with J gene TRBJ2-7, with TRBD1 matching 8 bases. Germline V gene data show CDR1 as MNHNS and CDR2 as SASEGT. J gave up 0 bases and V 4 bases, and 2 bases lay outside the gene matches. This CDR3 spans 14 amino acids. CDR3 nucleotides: TGTGCCAGCAGTGGGGACAGGAGCTCCTACGAGCAGTACTTC. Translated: CASSGDRSSYEQYF.

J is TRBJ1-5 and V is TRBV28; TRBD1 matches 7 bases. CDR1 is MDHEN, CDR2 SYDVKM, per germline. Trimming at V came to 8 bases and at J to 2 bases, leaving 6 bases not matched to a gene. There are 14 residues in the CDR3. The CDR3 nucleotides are TGTGCCAGCGTCGGGACAGTTGGCAATCAGCCCCAGCATTTT. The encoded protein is CASVGTVGNQPQHF.

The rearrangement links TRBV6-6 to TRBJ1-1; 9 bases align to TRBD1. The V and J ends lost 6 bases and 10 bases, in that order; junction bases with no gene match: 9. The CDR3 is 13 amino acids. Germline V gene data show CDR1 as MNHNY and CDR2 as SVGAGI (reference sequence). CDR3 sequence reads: CASRGQGLRGAFF. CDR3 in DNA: TGTGCCAGCAGGGGACAGGGCTTGAGGGGAGCTTTCTTT.

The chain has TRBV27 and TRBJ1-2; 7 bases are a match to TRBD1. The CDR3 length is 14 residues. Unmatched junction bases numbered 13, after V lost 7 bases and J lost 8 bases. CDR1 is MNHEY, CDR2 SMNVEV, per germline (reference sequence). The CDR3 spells CASKTRTGLGGYTF. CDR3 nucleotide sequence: TGTGCCAGCAAGACCCGGACAGGCTTGGGGGGCTACACCTTC.

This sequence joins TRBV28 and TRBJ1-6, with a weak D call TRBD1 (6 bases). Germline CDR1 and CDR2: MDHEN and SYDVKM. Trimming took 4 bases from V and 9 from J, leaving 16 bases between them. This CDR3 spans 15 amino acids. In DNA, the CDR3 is TGTGCCAGCAGTTCTGGACAGATCCAGCTTTCACCCCTCCACTTT. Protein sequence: CASSSGQIQLSPLHF.

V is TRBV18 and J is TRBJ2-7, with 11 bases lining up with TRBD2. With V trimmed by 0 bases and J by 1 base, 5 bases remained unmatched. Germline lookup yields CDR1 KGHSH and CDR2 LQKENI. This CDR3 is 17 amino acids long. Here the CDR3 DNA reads TGTGCCAGCTCACCACCTTGGGGGACTAGCGGATCCTACGAGCAGTACTTC. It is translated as CASSPPWGTSGSYEQYF.

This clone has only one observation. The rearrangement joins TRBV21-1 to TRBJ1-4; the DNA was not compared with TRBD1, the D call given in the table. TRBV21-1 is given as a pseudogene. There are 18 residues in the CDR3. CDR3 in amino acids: CASSKTRTALATNEKLFF. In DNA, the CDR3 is TGTGCCAGCAGCAAAACCCGGACAGCACTCGCAACTAATGAAAAACTGTTTTTT.

The CDR3 sequence: CASSTMTGISLFGYTF. The CDR3 nucleotides are TGTGCCAGCAGTACCATGACAGGGATCTCCCTCTTCGGCTACACCTTC. V and J are TRBV27 and TRBJ1-2; 7 bases are a match to TRBD1. The CDR3 spans 16 residues. V lost 5 bases and J lost 8; bases outside the gene matches: 17. Germline V gene lookup returns CDR1 MNHEY and CDR2 SMNVEV (reference sequence).

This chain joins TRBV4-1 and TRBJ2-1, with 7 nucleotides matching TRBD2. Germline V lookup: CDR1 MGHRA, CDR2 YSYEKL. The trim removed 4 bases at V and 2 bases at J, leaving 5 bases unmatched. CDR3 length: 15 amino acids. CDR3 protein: CASSRGGATYNEQFF. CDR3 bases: TGCGCCAGCAGCCGGGGAGGGGCTACCTACAATGAGCAGTTCTTC.

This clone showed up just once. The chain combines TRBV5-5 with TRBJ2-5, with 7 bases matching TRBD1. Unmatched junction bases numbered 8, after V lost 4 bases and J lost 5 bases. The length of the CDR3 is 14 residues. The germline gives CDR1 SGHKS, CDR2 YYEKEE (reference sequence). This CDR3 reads CASSPWTGFETQYF. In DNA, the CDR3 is TGTGCCAGCAGCCCTTGGACAGGATTTGAGACCCAGTACTTC.

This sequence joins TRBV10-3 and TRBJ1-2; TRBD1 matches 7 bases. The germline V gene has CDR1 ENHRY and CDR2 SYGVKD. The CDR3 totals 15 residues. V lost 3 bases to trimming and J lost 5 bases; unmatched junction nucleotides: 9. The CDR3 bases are TGTGCCATCAGTGAAGAGACAGGGATGCGGTATGGCTACACCTTC. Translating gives CAISEETGMRYGYTF.

This chain's CDR3 is CASSLQGSSYNSPLHF. Written as DNA, the CDR3 is TGTGCCAGCAGTTTACAGGGCAGCTCCTATAATTCACCCCTCCACTTT. The V and J genes are TRBV6-5 and TRBJ1-6; D is possibly TRBD1 (6 bases). CDR1 is MNHEY and CDR2 is SVGAGI in the germline V gene. This CDR3 contains 16 residues. The V end was cut by 4 bases, the J end by 0 bases, with 10 bases between.

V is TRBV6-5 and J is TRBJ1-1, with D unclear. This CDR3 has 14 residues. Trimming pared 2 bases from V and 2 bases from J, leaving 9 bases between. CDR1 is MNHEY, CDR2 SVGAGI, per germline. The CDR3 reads CASSYAGSNTEAFF. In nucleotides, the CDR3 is TGTGCCAGCAGTTACGCCGGGAGCAACACTGAAGCTTTCTTT.

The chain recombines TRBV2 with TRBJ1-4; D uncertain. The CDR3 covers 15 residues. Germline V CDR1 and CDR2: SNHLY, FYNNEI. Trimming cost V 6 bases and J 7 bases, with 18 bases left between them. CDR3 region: CASRSLTGGSEKLFF. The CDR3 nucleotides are TGTGCCAGCAGATCCTTGACGGGTGGGAGTGAAAAACTGTTTTTT. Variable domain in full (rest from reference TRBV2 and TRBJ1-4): EPEVTQTPSHQVTQMGQEVILRCVPISNHLYFYWYRQILGQKVEFLVSFYNNEISEKSEIFDDQFSVERPDGSNFTLKIRSTKLEDSAMYFCASRSLTGGSEKLFFGSGTQLSVL.

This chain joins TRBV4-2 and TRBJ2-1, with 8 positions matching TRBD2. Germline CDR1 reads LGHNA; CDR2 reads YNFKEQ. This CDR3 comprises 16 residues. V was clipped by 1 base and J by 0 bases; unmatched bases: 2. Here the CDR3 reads CASSQGSGSSYNEQFF. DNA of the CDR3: TGTGCCAGCAGCCAAGGCAGCGGGAGCTCCTACAATGAGCAGTTCTTC.

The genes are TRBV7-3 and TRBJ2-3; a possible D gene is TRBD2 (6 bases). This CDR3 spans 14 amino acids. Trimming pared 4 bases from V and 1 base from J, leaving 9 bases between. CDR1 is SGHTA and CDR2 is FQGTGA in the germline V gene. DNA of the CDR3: TGTGCCAGCAGCTCTCGCGGGGGCACAGATACGCAGTATTTT. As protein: CASSSRGGTDTQYF.

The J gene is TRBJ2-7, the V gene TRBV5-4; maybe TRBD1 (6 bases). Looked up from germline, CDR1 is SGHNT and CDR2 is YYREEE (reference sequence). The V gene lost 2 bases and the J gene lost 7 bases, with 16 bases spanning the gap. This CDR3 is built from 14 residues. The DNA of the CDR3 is TGTGCCAGCAGCTTCCAAGGACAGTTTAAGGAGCAGTACTTC. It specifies CASSFQGQFKEQYF.

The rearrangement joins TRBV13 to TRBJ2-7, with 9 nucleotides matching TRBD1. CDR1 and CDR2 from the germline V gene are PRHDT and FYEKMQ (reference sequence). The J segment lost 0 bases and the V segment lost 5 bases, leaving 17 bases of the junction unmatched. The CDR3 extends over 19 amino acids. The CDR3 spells CASSPQGGTGQTRSYEQYF. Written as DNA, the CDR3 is TGTGCCAGCAGCCCCCAAGGCGGGACAGGGCAAACCCGCTCCTACGAGCAGTACTTC.

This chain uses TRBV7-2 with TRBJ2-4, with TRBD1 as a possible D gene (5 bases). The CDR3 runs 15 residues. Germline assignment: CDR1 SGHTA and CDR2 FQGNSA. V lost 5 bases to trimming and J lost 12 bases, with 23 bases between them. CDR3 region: CASSPLGGAGVSQYF. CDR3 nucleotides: TGTGCCAGCAGCCCCCTCGGTGGGGCTGGGGTCAGTCAGTACTTC.

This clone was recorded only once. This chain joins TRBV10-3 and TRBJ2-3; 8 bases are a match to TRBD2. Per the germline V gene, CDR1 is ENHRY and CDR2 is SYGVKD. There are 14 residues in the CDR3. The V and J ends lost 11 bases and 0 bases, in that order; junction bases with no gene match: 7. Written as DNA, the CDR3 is TGTGCCGTTAAGCGGGAGCCTAGCACAGATACGCAGTATTTT. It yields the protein CAVKREPSTDTQYF.

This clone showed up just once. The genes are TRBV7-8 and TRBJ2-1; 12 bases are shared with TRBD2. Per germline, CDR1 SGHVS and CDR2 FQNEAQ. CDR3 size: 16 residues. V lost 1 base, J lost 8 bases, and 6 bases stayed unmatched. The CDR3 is CASSLVRLAGEHEQFF. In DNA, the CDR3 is TGTGCCAGCAGCTTAGTACGACTAGCGGGAGAACATGAGCAGTTCTTC. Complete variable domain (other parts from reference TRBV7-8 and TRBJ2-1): GAGVSQSPRYKVAKRGQDVALRCDPISGHVSLFWYQQALGQGPEFLTYFQNEAQLDKSGLPSDRFFAERPEGSVSTLKIQRTQQEDSAVYLCASSLVRLAGEHEQFFGPGTRLTVL.

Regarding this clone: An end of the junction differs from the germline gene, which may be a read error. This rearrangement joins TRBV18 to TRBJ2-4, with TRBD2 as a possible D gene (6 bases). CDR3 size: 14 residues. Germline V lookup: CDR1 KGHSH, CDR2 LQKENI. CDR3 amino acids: CASSPSGGLNSQYF. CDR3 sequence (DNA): TGTGCCAGCTCACCAAGTGGAGGGTTGAACAGTCAGTACTTC.

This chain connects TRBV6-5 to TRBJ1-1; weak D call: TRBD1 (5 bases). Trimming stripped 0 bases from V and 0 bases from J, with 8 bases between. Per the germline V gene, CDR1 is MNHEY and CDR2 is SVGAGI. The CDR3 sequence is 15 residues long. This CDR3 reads CASSYSKGLNTEAFF. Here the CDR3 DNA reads TGTGCCAGCAGTTACTCGAAGGGGCTGAACACTGAAGCTTTCTTT.

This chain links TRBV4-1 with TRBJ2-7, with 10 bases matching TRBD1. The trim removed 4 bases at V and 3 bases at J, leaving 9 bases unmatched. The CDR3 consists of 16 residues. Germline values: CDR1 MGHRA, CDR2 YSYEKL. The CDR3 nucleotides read TGCGCCAGCAGCCTAGGCTCGGGGACAGGGGTCTACGAGCAGTACTTC. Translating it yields CASSLGSGTGVYEQYF.

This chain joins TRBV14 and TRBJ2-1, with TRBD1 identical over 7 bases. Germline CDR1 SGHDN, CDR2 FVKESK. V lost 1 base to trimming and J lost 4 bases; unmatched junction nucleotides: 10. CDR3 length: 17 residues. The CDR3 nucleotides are TGTGCCAGCAGCCAAGGGCCCTGGACAGGCCAATACAATGAGCAGTTCTTC. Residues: CASSQGPWTGQYNEQFF.

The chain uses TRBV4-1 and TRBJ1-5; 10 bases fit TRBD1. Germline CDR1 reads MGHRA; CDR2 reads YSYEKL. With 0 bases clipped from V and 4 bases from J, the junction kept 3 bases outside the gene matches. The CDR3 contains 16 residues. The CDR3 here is CASSQEDRGQNQPQHF. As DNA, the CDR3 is TGCGCCAGCAGCCAAGAAGACAGGGGGCAAAATCAGCCCCAGCATTTT.

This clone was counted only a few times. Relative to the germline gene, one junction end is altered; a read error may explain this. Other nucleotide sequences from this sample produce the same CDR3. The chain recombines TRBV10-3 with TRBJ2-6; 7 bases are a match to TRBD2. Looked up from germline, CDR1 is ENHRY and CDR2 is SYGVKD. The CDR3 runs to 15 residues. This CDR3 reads CAISESGRVGNVLTF. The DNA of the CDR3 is TGTGCCATCAGTGAGTCGGGGAGGGTGGGCAACGTCTTGACTTTC.

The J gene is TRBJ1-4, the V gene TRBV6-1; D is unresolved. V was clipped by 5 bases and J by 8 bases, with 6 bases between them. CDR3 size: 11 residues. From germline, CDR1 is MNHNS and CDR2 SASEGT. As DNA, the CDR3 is TGTGCCAGCAGTTACCAGGAAAAACTGTTTTTT. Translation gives CASSYQEKLFF.